Shown below are 2 T cell receptor beta chains from a single sample sequenced in a study of early T cells in non-severe SARS-CoV-2 infection. TCRdb analysed the 5' RACE reads with MiXCR anew, one entry per CDR3 protein. The sample shows under 85,000 distinct CDR3 sequences, 11% to 15% of them seen only once. What was sequenced was whole blood. The receptor source for this set is an adult who was a healthcare worker with PCR-confirmed SARS-CoV-2 infection or an uninfected control (not recorded which).

The gene calls are TRBV28 and TRBJ2-3; D might be TRBD1 (5 bases). V was clipped by 4 bases and J by 4 bases, with 12 bases between them. Per germline, CDR1 MDHEN and CDR2 SYDVKM. The CDR3 covers 14 residues. CDR3 amino acids: CASSSHSGPDTQYF. The CDR3 DNA is TGTGCCAGCAGTTCTCACTCAGGGCCAGATACGCAGTATTTT.

The V call is TRBV9, the J call TRBJ2-7; the D is unclear. With 0 bases removed from V and 6 bases from J, the gap between germline ends came to 16 bases. Germline V gene lookup returns CDR1 SGDLS and CDR2 YYNGEE. This CDR3 has 15 residues. In nucleotides, the CDR3 is TGTGCCAGCAGCGTAGCCGCCCAGATCTCCGGCGAGCAGTACTTC. Protein product: CASSVAAQISGEQYF.